This entry describes one T cell receptor (beta chain). The data stem from a study of blood T cell repertoires in COVID-19. Cohort allocation depended upon clinical history that participants reported. The CDR3 is 16 amino acids. Germline CDR1 is SGDLS and CDR2 is YYNGEE. V dropped 0 bases and J dropped 2; count of bases not matched to a gene: 4. Original analysis: Scientists estimated how many nucleated cells there were by amplifying reference gene primers. Profiled with immunoSEQ multiplex PCR; TCRdb holds only in-frame clones, not every one. That table furnishes V, J and clone size, whereas the DNA furnished D and trimming. The repertoire has approximately 200,000 clones, 85% to 90% of them found once; the top ten carry 2% to 2.5%.

This rearrangement joins TRBV9 to TRBJ2-2; 7 nucleotides match TRBD1. Material for sequencing was PBMCs or T cells enriched from blood (not recorded which). The clonotype comes from a woman in her forties with acute COVID-19. CDR3 sequence (DNA): TGTGCCAGCAGCGTAGGGCCAGGGGGTAACACCGGGGAGCTGTTTTTT. Amino acid sequence: CASSVGPGGNTGELFF.